This T cell receptor beta chain came from a study of control samples from healthy donors and cancer patients. The repertoire was sequenced with immunoSEQ multiplex PCR; TCRdb's copy has only in-frame clones and lacks some. In the table there are about 140,000 clones, approximately 94% of which are singletons. V lost 3 bases, J lost 1 base, and 9 bases lay in between. CDR1 and CDR2 from the germline V gene are DFQATT and SNEGSKA (reference sequence). CDR3 length equals 13 residues. The receptor comes from a man aged 40-49 years in good health. The material sequenced was blood. The chain couples TRBV20-1 to TRBJ1-1; D not certain. CDR3 in amino acids: CSASRGSNTEAFF. DNA for the CDR3: TGCAGTGCTAGTCGGGGTTCGAACACTGAAGCTTTCTTT.